These 29 T cell receptor beta chains came from one sample sequenced in a study of T-cell memory formation after mild COVID-19. TCRdb itself ran the 5' RACE reads through MiXCR, one entry per CDR3 protein. The table shows fewer than 700,000 distinct CDR3 sequences, with about 20% occurring only once. The source material was PBMCs or a T cell subset sorted from them (not recorded which). The receptor source for this set is an adult woman who had mild COVID-19 (a few samples of this study predate the infection). Cell type and time point are not known.

The genes are TRBV20-1 and TRBJ2-7; weak D call: TRBD2 (6 bases). This CDR3 is built from 16 residues. The V gene lost 6 bases and the J gene lost 0 bases, with 21 bases spanning the gap. CDR1 and CDR2 (germline): DFQATT, SNEGSKA (reference sequence). CDR3 in amino acids: CSAAPTGLSISYEQYF. CDR3 nucleotides: TGCAGTGCGGCCCCAACGGGACTCAGTATCTCCTACGAGCAGTACTTC.

This clonotype was detected only a few times. The chain has TRBV20-1 and TRBJ2-7, with TRBD2 identical over 12 bases. The CDR3 loop spans 14 amino acids. CDR1 is DFQATT, CDR2 SNEGSKA, per germline (reference sequence). The trim removed 4 bases at V and 5 bases at J, leaving 6 bases unmatched. CDR3 coding DNA: TGCAGTGCTAAAGGCCGACTAGCGGGGGACGAGCAGTACTTC. Translating gives CSAKGRLAGDEQYF.

This chain joins TRBV30 and TRBJ1-2, with D unresolved. CDR3 length: 13 amino acids. V was shortened by 8 bases and J by 5 bases, with 18 bases between the two germline ends. Germline CDR1 GTSNPN, CDR2 SVGIG (reference sequence). CDR3: CAGVDVEEYGYTF. The CDR3 DNA is TGTGCCGGAGTGGACGTGGAAGAGTATGGCTACACCTTC. The entire variable domain, with the rest obtained from reference TRBV30 and TRBJ1-2, is as follows: SQTIHQWPATLVQPVGSPLSLECTVEGTSNPNLYWYRQAAGRGLQLLFYSVGIGQISSEVPQNLSASRPQDRQFILSSKKLLLSDSGFYLCAGVDVEEYGYTFGSGTRLTVV.

The V call is TRBV27, the J call TRBJ1-2; D might be TRBD1 (6 bases). V lost 0 bases and J lost 5, with 10 bases in between. Germline assignment: CDR1 MNHEY and CDR2 SMNVEV (reference sequence). The CDR3 has 14 amino acids. This chain's CDR3 is CASSLSIRGYGYTF. The CDR3 DNA sequence: TGTGCCAGCAGTTTATCGATCAGGGGTTATGGCTACACCTTC.

The rearrangement links TRBV12-3 or TRBV12-4 to TRBJ2-1; D is undetermined. Trimming pared 3 bases from V and 5 bases from J, leaving 11 bases between. The CDR3 spans 14 residues. The CDR3 sequence: CASSFPAGHNEQFF. CDR3 in DNA: TGTGCCAGCAGTTTTCCGGCAGGTCACAATGAGCAGTTCTTC.

V gene TRBV7-9 combines with J gene TRBJ2-5; no clear D. The CDR3 length is 13 residues. From germline, CDR1 is SEHNR and CDR2 FQNEAQ (reference sequence). The V gene lost 2 bases and the J gene lost 5 bases, with 9 bases spanning the gap. CDR3 sequence: CASSLPQDETQYF. The CDR3 nucleotides are TGTGCCAGCAGCTTACCCCAAGATGAGACCCAGTACTTC. The whole variable domain, remainder taken from reference TRBV7-9 and TRBJ2-5, is DTGVSQNPRHKITKRGQNVTFRCDPISEHNRLYWYRQTLGQGPEFLTYFQNEAQLEKSRLLSDRFSAERPKGSFSTLEIQRTEQGDSAMYLCASSLPQDETQYFGPGTRLLVL.

The table lists this clonotype with a few counts. The chain carries TRBV5-4 and TRBJ1-2, with a possible D match to TRBD1 (5 bases). CDR3 length: 12 residues. Between the trimmed V and J ends, which lost 3 bases and 13 bases, there was a span of 16 bases. Germline values: CDR1 SGHNT, CDR2 YYREEE (reference sequence). CDR3 loop: CASSSTGTPSTF. The CDR3 DNA is TGTGCCAGCAGCTCTACCGGGACGCCGAGCACCTTC.

The DNA of the CDR3 is TGTGCCAGCAGCCAAGTTGGAGGGACCACTGAAGCTTTCTTT. The encoded protein is CASSQVGGTTEAFF. The V and J genes are TRBV14 and TRBJ1-1; tentative D call: TRBD1 (5 bases). Trimming removed 1 base from V and 4 bases from J, with 10 bases in between. CDR1 and CDR2 (germline): SGHDN, FVKESK. This CDR3 contains 14 residues.

The chain recombines TRBV12-3 or TRBV12-4 with TRBJ2-7, with 8 bases that match TRBD1. J was trimmed by 3 bases and V by 3 bases; bases with no gene match: 7. The CDR3 runs 15 residues. The CDR3 sequence is CASSFAGTGRYEQYF. The CDR3 DNA reads as TGTGCCAGCAGTTTCGCCGGGACAGGCCGCTACGAGCAGTACTTC.

The J gene is TRBJ1-6, the V gene TRBV6-1, with D unclear. The CDR3 extends over 17 amino acids. Germline assignment: CDR1 MNHNS and CDR2 SASEGT. Here the CDR3 reads CAILDLGKSSYNSPLHF. For the CDR3, the DNA is TGTGCGATCCTCGATCTGGGCAAGAGCTCCTATAATTCACCCCTCCACTTT.

This clonotype was observed a handful of times. This rearrangement joins TRBV7-3 to TRBJ1-2, with TRBD1 matching 9 bases. Germline CDR1 SGHTA, CDR2 FQGTGA. This CDR3 spans 19 amino acids. Losses at the gene ends were 1 base for V and 5 bases for J; bases not matched to a gene: 17. The CDR3 nucleotides are TGTGCCAGCAGCTTAAAGTTCCGAACAGGGGGCCCATTTAATTATGGCTACACCTTC. Its translation is CASSLKFRTGGPFNYGYTF.

V is TRBV6-5 and J is TRBJ1-2; D possibly corresponds to TRBD1 (6 bases). V was pared by 3 bases and J by 4 bases, with 15 bases between. The CDR3 loop spans 15 amino acids. Germline-derived CDR1 and CDR2 are MNHEY and SVGAGI. This chain's CDR3 is CASSYPGRGVYGYTF. The CDR3 bases are TGTGCCAGCAGTTATCCCGGAAGGGGGGTCTATGGCTACACCTTC.

This clonotype has just a few counts. The chain recombines TRBV6-2 or TRBV6-3 with TRBJ2-1; D is unresolved. The V end lost 0 bases, the J end lost 8 bases, and 14 bases lay between the germline ends. The germline V gene encodes CDR1 MNHEY and CDR2 SVGEGT. The CDR3 runs 15 residues. The chain's CDR3 is CASSYSHDRSDEQFF. CDR3 bases: TGTGCCAGCAGTTACTCCCATGATAGGAGCGATGAGCAGTTCTTC.

The rearrangement joins TRBV7-3 to TRBJ2-4; D is possibly TRBD1 or TRBD2 (5 bases each). Trimming cost V 2 bases and J 4 bases, with 12 bases left between them. The CDR3 runs 15 residues. The germline V gene has CDR1 SGHTA and CDR2 FQGTGA. The CDR3 region is CASSLVGDLKNIQYF. The DNA for the CDR3 is TGTGCCAGCAGCTTAGTAGGGGACCTTAAAAACATTCAGTACTTC. Looking up the rest from reference TRBV7-3 and TRBJ2-4 gives the full variable domain: GAGVSQTPSNKVTEKGKYVELRCDPISGHTALYWYRQSLGQGPEFLIYFQGTGAADDSGLPNDRFFAVRPEGSVSTLKIQRTERGDSAVYLCASSLVGDLKNIQYFGAGTRLSVL.

The sample holds a few counts of this clonotype. The chain is built from TRBV18 and TRBJ2-3, with D perhaps given as TRBD1 or TRBD2 (6 bases each). V shed 0 bases and J shed 6 bases, with 22 bases lying between them. The CDR3 is 18 residues long. Germline CDR1 and CDR2: KGHSH and LQKENI. This chain's CDR3 is CASSPPRSGAVLSDTQYF. CDR3 nucleotides: TGTGCCAGCTCACCACCCCGGTCGGGGGCCGTCCTTTCCGATACGCAGTATTTT.

This clonotype was detected only a few times. This chain connects TRBV19 to TRBJ2-7; 8 bases match TRBD2. The CDR3 spans 14 residues. Germline V gene lookup returns CDR1 LNHDA and CDR2 SQIVND (reference sequence). V dropped 3 bases and J dropped 4; count of bases not matched to a gene: 5. The CDR3 region is CASSMSLAGYEQYF. The CDR3 region has the DNA TGTGCCAGTAGTATGTCTCTAGCGGGTTACGAGCAGTACTTC.

The V gene is TRBV24-1, the J gene TRBJ2-1; maybe TRBD2 (6 bases). V lost 10 bases, J lost 6 bases, and 9 bases lay in between. This CDR3 spans 11 amino acids. Germline CDR1 and CDR2: KGHDR and SFDVKD. CDR3 protein: CATGRRNEQFF. DNA for the CDR3: TGTGCCACAGGGAGGCGCAATGAGCAGTTCTTC.

The chain uses TRBV5-3 and TRBJ2-5; weak D call: TRBD1 (5 bases). TRBV5-3 is designated an ORF whose function remains uncertain. This CDR3 comprises 16 residues. With 0 bases removed from V and 4 bases from J, the gap between germline ends came to 16 bases. CDR3 protein: CARSLAGRRAGETQYF. CDR3 coding DNA: TGTGCCAGAAGCTTGGCCGGCCGCAGGGCCGGAGAGACCCAGTACTTC.

The rearrangement joins TRBV12-3 or TRBV12-4 to TRBJ1-1; TRBD1 agrees at 10 bases. J gave up 5 bases and V 6 bases, and 6 bases lay outside the gene matches. The length of the CDR3 is 14 residues. CDR3 in amino acids: CASRRQGARTEAFF. CDR3 nucleotide sequence: TGTGCCAGCAGACGACAGGGGGCGAGAACTGAAGCTTTCTTT.

The J gene is TRBJ1-2, the V gene TRBV7-2; D gene ambiguous. V shed 0 bases and J shed 2 bases, with 10 bases lying between them. This CDR3 is 15 amino acids long. Per germline, CDR1 SGHTA and CDR2 FQGNSA. CDR3 region: CASSLAGRLNYGYTF. CDR3 DNA: TGTGCCAGCAGCTTAGCAGGGCGCCTCAACTATGGCTACACCTTC.

This clonotype was counted only a few times. This rearrangement joins TRBV5-5 to TRBJ2-5, with D uncertain. This CDR3 comprises 12 residues. V lost 4 bases to trimming and J lost 5 bases, with 9 bases between them. From germline, CDR1 is SGHKS and CDR2 YYEKEE (reference sequence). The chain's CDR3 is CASSPARETQYF. The CDR3 DNA is TGTGCCAGCAGCCCCGCCCGTGAGACCCAGTACTTC.

A few counts support this clonotype. The rearrangement uses TRBV29-1 and TRBJ1-1; D perhaps matches TRBD1 (6 bases). Between the trimmed V and J ends, which lost 6 bases and 3 bases, there was a span of 14 bases. The CDR3 has 13 residues. Germline V gene sequence: CDR1 SQVTM, CDR2 ANQGSEA. The CDR3 here is CSVEDRRYTEAFF. The CDR3 DNA sequence: TGCAGCGTGGAGGACAGACGCTACACTGAAGCTTTCTTT.

This rearrangement joins TRBV5-1 to TRBJ1-1; 7 bases are a match to TRBD1. The germline gives CDR1 SGHRS, CDR2 YFSETQ. V lost 0 bases to trimming and J lost 2 bases; unmatched junction nucleotides: 4. The CDR3 totals 15 residues. The CDR3: CASSLEGQANTEAFF. In DNA, the CDR3 is TGCGCCAGCAGCTTGGAAGGACAGGCTAACACTGAAGCTTTCTTT.

The V and J genes are TRBV4-2 and TRBJ1-2, with D perhaps TRBD1 (5 bases). CDR1 and CDR2 from the germline V gene are LGHNA and YNFKEQ. Trimming took 1 base from V and 7 from J, leaving 13 bases between them. The CDR3 consists of 14 residues. CDR3 region: CASSQVSGGTGYTF. For the CDR3, the DNA is TGTGCCAGCAGCCAAGTGTCGGGGGGAACTGGCTACACCTTC.

This clonotype appeared a few times. This chain joins TRBV6-2 or TRBV6-3 and TRBJ2-6; D unclear. V shed 4 bases and J shed 3 bases, with 10 bases lying between them. This CDR3 has 15 amino acids. The germline V gene encodes CDR1 MNHEY and CDR2 SVGEGT. Here the CDR3 DNA reads TGTGCCAGCAGTTTGGGGTGGTTTGGGGCCAACGTCCTGACTTTC. Its protein is CASSLGWFGANVLTF.

V is TRBV20-1 and J is TRBJ1-5; D possibly corresponds to TRBD1 (5 bases). The ends were cut back, 5 bases at V and 3 bases at J, with 17 bases in the middle. CDR3 length: 15 amino acids. The germline CDR1 and CDR2 sequences are DFQATT and SNEGSKA (reference sequence). CDR3 residues: CSARGVGPHNQPQHF. The DNA of the CDR3 is TGCAGTGCTCGGGGTGTGGGGCCTCACAATCAGCCCCAGCATTTT.

This chain links TRBV6-5 with TRBJ2-5, with a possible D match to TRBD2 (5 bases). The CDR3 runs 16 residues. V lost 1 base, J lost 2 bases, and 14 bases lay in between. The V gene's germline CDR1 is MNHEY and CDR2 SVGAGI. CDR3 region: CASSYLASSRQETQYF. The DNA of the CDR3 is TGTGCCAGCAGTTACTTGGCTAGCAGTCGTCAAGAGACCCAGTACTTC.

V gene TRBV12-3 or TRBV12-4 combines with J gene TRBJ1-3, with 9 bases matching TRBD1. V lost 6 bases and J lost 4; bases outside the gene matches: 16. The CDR3 runs to 18 residues. CDR3 loop: CASRAGTGSFRVGNTIYF. The CDR3 nucleotides read TGTGCCAGCAGGGCCGGGACAGGGTCTTTTAGAGTCGGAAACACCATATATTTT.

The chain employs TRBV20-1 and TRBJ2-5, with a possible D match to TRBD2 (5 bases). Germline V gene sequence: CDR1 DFQATT, CDR2 SNEGSKA (reference sequence). The ends were cut back, 3 bases at V and 1 base at J, with 18 bases in the middle. The CDR3 covers 16 residues. The CDR3 reads CSASPNTLAIQETQYF. CDR3 in DNA: TGCAGTGCTAGCCCGAACACCCTAGCAATCCAAGAGACCCAGTACTTC.